Below, 26 T cell receptor beta chains from the same sample are listed, as sequenced in a study of T-cell reconstitution after alpha-beta-depleted transplantation in children (dated by TCRdb to about 2016). Receptor libraries were prepared by PCR. The run used an Illumina HiSeq 2500. Molecular barcoding was employed in the preparation of TCR libraries, with unique molecular identifiers being used to normalize TCRbeta repertoire quantification. The public reads were run again by TCRdb, first through fastp at Q25 and then through MiXCR, and only productive beta chains were kept. Entries are consolidated by CDR3 protein sequence, retaining the most common genes and DNA. This sample gives around 370,000 distinct CDR3 sequences in total; around 15% of them show up just once. Jointly, the top ten make up about 41% of the sample. What this sample's treatment or condition label stands for: allogeneic hematopoietic cell transplantation with graft depleted of TCRalphabeta T cells and CD19 B cells.

This specimen was PBMCs, mostly from graft donor cells, taken 360 days after TCRalphabeta/CD19-depleted stem cell transplant. These receptors were taken from a male patient aged 2 to 9 who had a stem cell transplant for acute lymphoblastic leukemia, so the T cells may come from the graft donor.

The table lists this clonotype with a few counts. V gene TRBV10-3 combines with J gene TRBJ2-7; D may be TRBD2 (6 bases). The V end lost 0 bases, the J end lost 6 bases, and 24 bases lay between the germline ends. The CDR3 length is 18 residues. Germline V gives CDR1 ENHRY, CDR2 SYGVKD. The CDR3 reads CAISESLRLDYQIPEQYF. CDR3 DNA sequence: TGTGCCATCAGTGAGTCCCTCAGATTGGACTACCAGATCCCCGAGCAGTACTTC.

This clonotype was counted at least ten times. V gene TRBV29-1 combines with J gene TRBJ2-3; D not certain. Trimming took 6 bases from V and 1 from J, leaving 17 bases between them. CDR1 and CDR2 from the germline V gene are SQVTM and ANQGSEA. The CDR3 loop spans 15 amino acids. The CDR3 nucleotides are TGCAGCGTCGAAAGTGTAGAGAGAGGCACAGATACGCAGTATTTT. Its protein is CSVESVERGTDTQYF.

This clonotype was seen only a few times. This chain links TRBV6-2 or TRBV6-3 with TRBJ2-7; no definite D call. V gave up 6 bases and J gave up 3 bases, with 9 bases separating them. This CDR3 comprises 12 residues. Germline V CDR1 and CDR2: MNHEY, SVGEGT. In nucleotides, the CDR3 is TGTGCCAGCAGGTCCTCTTACTACGAGCAGTACTTC. It yields the protein CASRSSYYEQYF.

The chain is built from TRBV10-3 and TRBJ2-1; 9 nucleotides align to TRBD1. The germline V gene has CDR1 ENHRY and CDR2 SYGVKD. The junction had 15 bases not matched to a gene; V was cut back by 3 bases and J by 12 bases. CDR3 length equals 16 residues. CDR3 DNA: TGTGCCATCAGTGACCAAGGAACCTCGGGGGGACAGGGGCAGTTCTTC. This sequence encodes CAISDQGTSGGQGQFF.

The gene calls are TRBV4-3 and TRBJ2-3; D is uncertain. The CDR3 has 16 amino acids. Trimming took 4 bases from V and 6 from J, leaving 20 bases between them. Germline values: CDR1 LGHNA, CDR2 YSLEER. CDR3 amino acids: CASSLGPTWTPDTQYF. CDR3 DNA: TGCGCCAGCAGCCTTGGTCCTACTTGGACCCCGGATACGCAGTATTTT.

This clonotype came up a few times. The rearrangement joins TRBV20-1 to TRBJ2-1; D is undetermined. Per the germline V gene, CDR1 is DFQATT and CDR2 is SNEGSKA (reference sequence). The CDR3 is 10 residues long. V dropped 3 bases and J dropped 9 bases, with 6 bases sitting between them. The CDR3 loop reads CSASPAEQFF. The CDR3 DNA follows: TGCAGTGCTAGTCCCGCTGAGCAGTTCTTC.

This clonotype was found a few times. This chain links TRBV27 with TRBJ2-3; no firm D call. V lost 7 bases and J lost 1, with 9 bases in between. Looked up from germline, CDR1 is MNHEY and CDR2 is SMNVEV (reference sequence). This CDR3 region has 13 residues. The CDR3 bases are TGTGCCAGCAAGGTCCTCCGCACAGATACGCAGTATTTT. Its translation is CASKVLRTDTQYF.

V and J are TRBV15 and TRBJ1-2, with D maybe TRBD1 (6 bases). CDR1 and CDR2 (germline): LNHNV, YYDKDF (reference sequence). The CDR3 runs to 15 residues. V was shortened by 0 bases and J by 4 bases, with 12 bases between the two germline ends. The CDR3 sequence: CATSRESGRGYGYTF. In nucleotides, the CDR3 is TGTGCCACCAGCAGAGAAAGTGGCAGGGGCTATGGCTACACCTTC.

The rearrangement uses TRBV4-1 and TRBJ2-5; TRBD2 aligns across 8 bases. V was clipped by 5 bases and J by 1 base; unmatched bases: 9. The length of the CDR3 is 16 residues. Germline CDR1 and CDR2: MGHRA and YSYEKL. DNA of the CDR3: TGCGCCAGCAGCTCCGGTCGAACTAGCGGCCAAGAGACCCAGTACTTC. This codes for CASSSGRTSGQETQYF.

This clonotype was picked up a small number of times. The rearrangement links TRBV30 to TRBJ2-1; 8 bases agree with TRBD1. This CDR3 has 16 residues. The germline gives CDR1 GTSNPN, CDR2 SVGIG (reference sequence). With 2 bases clipped from V and 7 bases from J, the junction kept 13 bases outside the gene matches. CDR3 residues: CAWSYVGTGIPNEQFF. The DNA of the CDR3 is TGTGCCTGGAGTTATGTTGGGACAGGTATACCGAATGAGCAGTTCTTC.

The table lists this clonotype with many counts. The J gene is TRBJ2-4, the V gene TRBV28; no firm D call. This CDR3 region has 16 residues. Germline V gene sequence: CDR1 MDHEN, CDR2 SYDVKM. V dropped 3 bases and J dropped 0 bases, with 12 bases sitting between them. The CDR3 is CASSFRRIIAKNIQYF. The CDR3 DNA reads TGTGCCAGCAGTTTTCGCAGGATTATAGCCAAAAACATTCAGTACTTC.

The V and J genes are TRBV7-2 and TRBJ1-2; no definite D call. The CDR3 is 15 residues long. Trimming cost V 7 bases and J 1 base, with 16 bases left between them. Germline V CDR1 and CDR2: SGHTA, FQGNSA. The CDR3, as DNA: TGTGCCAGCACCCCGGATAACATTTTTAACTATGGCTACACCTTC. This translates into CASTPDNIFNYGYTF.

This clonotype was observed a few times. The chain links TRBV4-2 to TRBJ1-2; D is uncertain. This CDR3 region has 14 residues. Per germline, CDR1 LGHNA and CDR2 YNFKEQ. Trimming took off 0 bases at V and 8 bases at J, with 13 bases between the two ends. The CDR3, as DNA: TGTGCCAGCAGCCAAGATCCCGAGGGCGCGGGCTACACCTTC. Encoded protein: CASSQDPEGAGYTF.

This clonotype was observed a few times. The chain has TRBV20-1 and TRBJ2-2; D not resolved. This CDR3 spans 13 amino acids. Germline V CDR1 and CDR2: DFQATT, SNEGSKA (reference sequence). Trimming removed 3 bases at V and 3 bases at J, with 8 bases between. The CDR3 coding sequence is TGCAGTGCTAGTAGCTGGGACACCGGGGAGCTGTTTTTT. It specifies CSASSWDTGELFF.

The chain uses TRBV4-3 and TRBJ2-1; D is ambiguous. The ends were cut back, 1 base at V and 7 bases at J, with 8 bases in the middle. The CDR3 length is 13 residues. The V gene's germline CDR1 is LGHNA and CDR2 YSLEER. In DNA form, the CDR3 reads TGCGCCAGCAGCCAAGGTGCTCTTAATGAGCAGTTCTTC. This sequence encodes CASSQGALNEQFF.

Many counts were recorded for this clonotype. The rearrangement uses TRBV29-1 and TRBJ1-4; D is perhaps TRBD1 (5 bases). The ends were cut back, 4 bases at V and 0 bases at J, with 12 bases in the middle. Germline assignment: CDR1 SQVTM and CDR2 ANQGSEA. CDR3 length: 15 residues. The CDR3 DNA is TGCAGCGTTGTGTTTAGGGGATCAACTAATGAAAAACTGTTTTTT. It encodes CSVVFRGSTNEKLFF.

The V gene is TRBV28, the J gene TRBJ2-1; D possibly corresponds to TRBD2 (6 bases). The CDR3 is made up of 15 amino acids. Looked up from germline, CDR1 is MDHEN and CDR2 is SYDVKM. V dropped 4 bases and J dropped 8 bases, with 18 bases sitting between them. Here the CDR3 DNA reads TGTGCCAGCAGTTCGGGACTGGGTCGGGGCGATGAGCAGTTCTTC. This translates into CASSSGLGRGDEQFF.

This clonotype came up a few times. The V call is TRBV9, the J call TRBJ1-3; D gene uncertain. Deletions cut 4 bases from V and 2 bases from J, with 16 bases between. The CDR3 contains 16 residues. Germline-derived CDR1 and CDR2 are SGDLS and YYNGEE. CDR3 residues: CASSYDPQSPGNTIYF. The CDR3, as DNA: TGTGCCAGCAGCTACGACCCACAGAGCCCTGGAAACACCATATATTTT.

V is TRBV20-1 and J is TRBJ1-5; D is ambiguous. This CDR3 has 13 residues. Trimming pared 0 bases from V and 0 bases from J, leaving 3 bases between. Germline CDR1 DFQATT, CDR2 SNEGSKA (reference sequence). The CDR3 region has the DNA TGCAGTGCTAGAGAAGTTAGCAATCAGCCCCAGCATTTT. Amino acids: CSAREVSNQPQHF.

This clonotype was detected only a few times. One end of the junction fails to match germline, which may point to a read error. The chain recombines TRBV10-2 with TRBJ1-5, with TRBD1 as a possible D gene (6 bases). The CDR3 is 14 amino acids. From germline, CDR1 is WSHSY and CDR2 SAAADI. The CDR3 spells CASSEGGSYQPQHF. For the CDR3, the DNA is TGCGCCAGCAGTGAAGGGGGTAGCTATCAGCCCCAGCATTTT.

The chain combines TRBV25-1 with TRBJ2-3; 7 positions match TRBD2. CDR3 length: 15 residues. V lost 1 base, J lost 1 base, and 2 bases stayed unmatched. Germline values: CDR1 MGHDK, CDR2 SYGVNS. The CDR3 coding sequence is TGTGCCAGCAGTGAATGGGAGGGAGGCACAGATACGCAGTATTTT. It translates to CASSEWEGGTDTQYF.

This clonotype occurred many times. V is TRBV12-3 or TRBV12-4 and J is TRBJ2-7; possibly TRBD1 or TRBD2 for D (5 bases each). CDR3 length: 14 residues. Trimming removed 6 bases from V and 4 bases from J, with 16 bases in between. The CDR3, as DNA: TGTGCCAGCAGGGGGGTCGGGCCTCTGTACGAGCAGTACTTC. This sequence encodes CASRGVGPLYEQYF.

The chain couples TRBV6-1 to TRBJ2-3; no clear D gene. The CDR3 has 15 amino acids. Germline CDR1 is MNHNS and CDR2 is SASEGT. Trimming cost V 5 bases and J 2 bases, with 14 bases left between them. The CDR3, as DNA: TGTGCCAGCAGTAAAAGGAGCGCCTACACAGATACGCAGTATTTT. As protein: CASSKRSAYTDTQYF.

This clonotype has more than one count but fewer than ten. The chain has TRBV9 and TRBJ2-7; TRBD1 aligns across 7 bases. CDR3 length: 14 residues. The germline V gene has CDR1 SGDLS and CDR2 YYNGEE. Trimming at V came to 2 bases and at J to 1 base, leaving 3 bases not matched to a gene. The CDR3 sequence is CASSVDRVSYEQYF. The CDR3 coding sequence is TGTGCCAGCAGCGTCGACAGGGTTTCCTACGAGCAGTACTTC. The full variable domain, in which reference TRBV9 and TRBJ2-7 provide the parts outside the CDR3, is DSGVTQTPKHLITATGQRVTLRCSPRSGDLSVYWYQQSLDQGLQFLIQYYNGEERAKGNILERFSAQQFPDLHSELNLSSLELGDSALYFCASSVDRVSYEQYFGPGTRLTVT.

The chain recombines TRBV29-1 with TRBJ2-5; D gene uncertain. Germline V CDR1 and CDR2: SQVTM, ANQGSEA. V was pared by 6 bases and J by 4 bases, with 15 bases between. The CDR3 covers 13 residues. The CDR3 loop reads CSVAPLDRETQYF. CDR3 sequence (DNA): TGCAGCGTGGCCCCACTCGACCGAGAGACCCAGTACTTC.

This clonotype was counted only a few times. The chain links TRBV20-1 to TRBJ2-7; TRBD2 aligns across 10 bases. With 6 bases clipped from V and 3 bases from J, the junction kept 2 bases outside the gene matches. CDR3 length: 12 residues. The germline gives CDR1 DFQATT, CDR2 SNEGSKA (reference sequence). CDR3 residues: CSARTSGYEQYF. Written as DNA, the CDR3 is TGCAGTGCGAGGACTAGCGGCTACGAGCAGTACTTC.